This passage covers 28 T cell receptor beta chains from one sample sequenced in a study of neoadjuvant anti-PD-1 for oral cavity cancer. TCRdb's copy holds only in-frame clones and misses some; the assay was immunoSEQ multiplex PCR. The table includes tens of thousands of clones, roughly 80% detected once. This specimen was PBMCs, taken before nivolumab (anti-PD-1) treatment. The receptor set was obtained from a person aged 35 to 85 with oral cavity squamous cell carcinoma.

The V gene is TRBV9, the J gene TRBJ2-3; TRBD2 matches at 7 bases. The V gene end was trimmed by 0 bases and the J gene end by 4 bases; junction bases not matched to a gene: 8. The V gene's germline CDR1 is SGDLS and CDR2 YYNGEE. The CDR3 loop spans 16 amino acids. CDR3 sequence reads: CASSVGSAGLSDTQYF. The DNA of the CDR3 is TGTGCCAGCAGCGTAGGTTCAGCGGGACTTTCAGATACGCAGTATTTT.

In this sample, this clone turned up once. V and J are TRBV4-1 and TRBJ1-1; D possibly corresponds to TRBD1 (6 bases). Between the trimmed V and J ends, which lost 4 bases and 6 bases, there was a span of 21 bases. The germline gives CDR1 MGHRA, CDR2 YSYEKL. The CDR3 length is 16 residues. The CDR3 here is CASSPLPQGPLAEAFF. CDR3 nucleotides: TGCGCCAGCAGCCCCCTACCACAGGGCCCCCTGGCTGAAGCTTTCTTT.

The J gene is TRBJ2-7, the V gene TRBV28; D is perhaps TRBD2 (6 bases). The CDR3 spans 15 residues. Germline values: CDR1 MDHEN, CDR2 SYDVKM. V was clipped by 2 bases and J by 5 bases, with 16 bases between them. CDR3 nucleotide sequence: TGTGCCAGCAGTTTACCAGCGGGCGGGTTTAACGAGCAGTACTTC. Residues: CASSLPAGGFNEQYF.

V gene TRBV5-1 combines with J gene TRBJ2-5, with 11 bases matching TRBD2. Germline lookup yields CDR1 SGHRS and CDR2 YFSETQ. This CDR3 is built from 16 residues. V gave up 5 bases and J gave up 2 bases; unmatched junction bases: 8. The CDR3 DNA reads as TGCGCCAGCAGAGAGACTAGCGGGACTTTTCAAGAGACCCAGTACTTC. Its protein is CASRETSGTFQETQYF.

The CDR3, as DNA: TGTGCCATCAGTGAGTCAAGGGGCCACAATGAGCAGTTCTTC. This translates into CAISESRGHNEQFF. The chain carries TRBV10-3 and TRBJ2-1; a weak D match, TRBD1 (5 bases). Trimming removed 0 bases at V and 5 bases at J, with 8 bases between. The CDR3 totals 14 residues. Per germline, CDR1 ENHRY and CDR2 SYGVKD.

This chain links TRBV6-4 with TRBJ1-2, with TRBD1 identical over 8 bases. Per the germline V gene, CDR1 is MRHNA and CDR2 is SNTAGT. This CDR3 has 13 amino acids. With V trimmed by 3 bases and J by 8 bases, 5 bases remained unmatched. CDR3 in amino acids: CASSEEGTGGYTF. DNA for the CDR3: TGTGCCAGCAGTGAGGAGGGGACAGGCGGCTACACCTTC.

The V gene is TRBV9, the J gene TRBJ1-1, with TRBD1 matching 7 bases. Germline V gene data show CDR1 as SGDLS and CDR2 as YYNGEE. Trimming took 8 bases from V and 7 from J; bases not matched to a gene: 8. The CDR3 length is 12 residues. The CDR3 sequence is CASGGTDNEAFF. The CDR3 DNA is TGTGCCAGTGGGGGGACAGACAATGAAGCTTTCTTT.

The chain has TRBV19 and TRBJ1-5; D is unresolved. The CDR3 extends over 17 amino acids. Germline loops: CDR1 LNHDA, CDR2 SQIVND (reference sequence). V lost 0 bases and J 1 base, leaving 13 bases between the germline ends. CDR3 DNA: TGTGCCAGTAGTATAGAGCTGGGCAGATTAAGCAATCAGCCCCAGCATTTT. This gives the protein CASSIELGRLSNQPQHF.

The rearrangement links TRBV25-1 to TRBJ1-5; a possible D gene is TRBD1 (5 bases). The V and J ends lost 6 bases and 2 bases respectively, with 14 bases between them. Germline assignment: CDR1 MGHDK and CDR2 SYGVNS. The CDR3 loop spans 15 amino acids. The DNA for the CDR3 is TGTGCCAGCAGCCCCGGAGGGGAGGGCAATCAGCCCCAGCATTTT. As protein: CASSPGGEGNQPQHF. The complete variable domain, with remaining parts taken from reference TRBV25-1 and TRBJ1-5, reads EADIYQTPRYLVIGTGKKITLECSQTMGHDKMYWYQQDPGMELHLIHYSYGVNSTEKGDLSSESTVSRIRTEHFPLTLESARPSHTSQYLCASSPGGEGNQPQHFGDGTRLSIL.

CDR3 nucleotide sequence: TGCGCCAGCAGTGACCTCCCCCAGGGGAGCAATCAGCCCCAGCATTTT. Amino acids: CASSDLPQGSNQPQHF. The chain combines TRBV10-2 with TRBJ1-5, with a tentative D call TRBD1 (6 bases). V was clipped by 3 bases and J by 1 base, with 13 bases between them. The germline V gene has CDR1 WSHSY and CDR2 SAAADI. This CDR3 region has 16 residues.

The chain recombines TRBV5-4 with TRBJ2-1, with a tentative D call TRBD2 (5 bases). This CDR3 contains 16 residues. V gave up 0 bases and J gave up 2 bases, with 12 bases separating them. CDR1 and CDR2 (germline): SGHNT, YYREEE (reference sequence). Here the CDR3 reads CASSLATTRPYNEQFF. CDR3 in DNA: TGTGCCAGCAGCTTGGCGACTACTCGGCCCTACAATGAGCAGTTCTTC.

The chain employs TRBV19 and TRBJ2-7; perhaps TRBD1 as D (6 bases). Germline CDR1 reads LNHDA; CDR2 reads SQIVND (reference sequence). The V gene lost 1 base and the J gene lost 4 bases, with 8 bases spanning the gap. This CDR3 is 13 amino acids long. CDR3 in DNA: TGTGCCAGTAGTATAGTTGGGACATACGAGCAGTACTTC. This gives the protein CASSIVGTYEQYF.

The J gene is TRBJ1-1, the V gene TRBV6-6, with 8 bases fitting TRBD1. Germline trimming cut 6 bases from V and 5 bases from J; bases unmatched to any gene: 5. This CDR3 has 13 residues. Looked up from germline, CDR1 is MNHNY and CDR2 is SVGAGI (reference sequence). The CDR3 region is CASSQGAWTEAFF. The CDR3 region has the DNA TGTGCCAGCAGCCAGGGGGCTTGGACTGAAGCTTTCTTT.

The chain joins TRBV7-9 to TRBJ2-2; 7 bases align to TRBD1. CDR1 is SEHNR, CDR2 FQNEAQ, per germline (reference sequence). The CDR3 is 17 amino acids. The junction had 11 bases not matched to a gene; V was cut back by 1 base and J by 6 bases. The CDR3 nucleotides are TGTGCCAGCAGCTTAGGTGTGGCAGGGGGAAGTTCCGGGGAGCTGTTTTTT. Amino acid sequence: CASSLGVAGGSSGELFF.

The chain employs TRBV6-5 and TRBJ2-1, with TRBD2 matching over 11 bases. CDR1 MNHEY and CDR2 SVGAGI come from the germline V gene. After removal of 5 bases from V and 6 bases from J, the junction contained 3 bases not matched to a gene. The CDR3 is 14 residues long. For the CDR3, the DNA is TGTGCCAGCAGTAATAGCGGGAGGGTCAATGAGCAGTTCTTC. It codes for CASSNSGRVNEQFF.

This chain joins TRBV13 and TRBJ2-7; D perhaps matches TRBD2 (5 bases). CDR1 is PRHDT, CDR2 FYEKMQ, per germline (reference sequence). Trimming removed 5 bases from V and 3 bases from J, with 23 bases in between. The CDR3 is 17 amino acids. CDR3 sequence (DNA): TGTGCCAGCAGCCCCCCCGCCGGGCGGGCGCGGTTCTACGAGCAGTACTTC. As protein: CASSPPAGRARFYEQYF.

This sequence joins TRBV5-1 and TRBJ2-1; the D gene is possibly TRBD1 (6 bases). CDR3 size: 18 residues. The germline V gene encodes CDR1 SGHRS and CDR2 YFSETQ. Trimming took 0 bases from V and 2 from J, leaving 18 bases between them. The CDR3 nucleotides read TGCGCCAGCAGCTTGGAAGGTTCCCCCGGGACAACCTACAATGAGCAGTTCTTC. This sequence encodes CASSLEGSPGTTYNEQFF.

The chain has TRBV5-1 and TRBJ1-4, with D possibly being TRBD1 (5 bases). The CDR3 loop spans 14 amino acids. V dropped 5 bases and J dropped 6 bases, with 14 bases sitting between them. Germline CDR1 is SGHRS and CDR2 is YFSETQ. CDR3 amino acids: CASRTGGSYEKLFF. CDR3 nucleotide sequence: TGCGCCAGCAGGACTGGGGGTAGTTATGAAAAACTGTTTTTT.

The rearrangement links TRBV11-2 to TRBJ1-1; 9 bases map to TRBD1. The CDR3 has 14 residues. Germline V gives CDR1 SGHAT, CDR2 FQNNGV. The V gene end was trimmed by 4 bases and the J gene end by 3 bases; junction bases not matched to a gene: 3. The CDR3 protein is CASSSDRGDTEAFF. CDR3 coding DNA: TGTGCCAGCAGCTCTGACAGGGGGGACACTGAAGCTTTCTTT.

The chain recombines TRBV10-3 with TRBJ1-1, with D possibly matching TRBD1 (5 bases). The germline V gene has CDR1 ENHRY and CDR2 SYGVKD. The CDR3 is 14 residues long. The ends were cut back, 6 bases at V and 0 bases at J, with 11 bases in the middle. The CDR3 region has the DNA TGTGCCATCAGCGGGACCGCTATGAACACTGAAGCTTTCTTT. Translated: CAISGTAMNTEAFF.

Note on this clone: It is unclear where the CDR3 begins or ends on the DNA, so no DNA is shown, and the CDR3 is as TCRdb lists it. The sample contains more than one DNA sequence encoding this CDR3. V and J are TRBV6-1 and TRBJ1-4. Germline V gene sequence: CDR1 MNHNS, CDR2 SASEGT. The CDR3 is 14 residues long, ends included. The CDR3 is CASSDSGRAAKLFF.

The genes are TRBV15 and TRBJ2-5; D ambiguous. Germline V gene data show CDR1 as LNHNV and CDR2 as YYDKDF (reference sequence). The CDR3 has 13 amino acids. Deletions cut 3 bases from V and 0 bases from J, with 5 bases between. CDR3 DNA: TGTGCCACCAGCAGCGACAACCAAGAGACCCAGTACTTC. Encoded protein: CATSSDNQETQYF.

V gene TRBV6-4 combines with J gene TRBJ2-1; 8 bases are shared with TRBD2. Germline V gene sequence: CDR1 MRHNA, CDR2 SNTAGT. Trimming removed 0 bases from V and 3 bases from J; junction bases left unmatched: 1. This CDR3 spans 15 amino acids. As DNA, the CDR3 is TGTGCCAGCAGTGACTCGAGCGGGAGCTACAATGAGCAGTTCTTC. Translating gives CASSDSSGSYNEQFF.

This chain connects TRBV19 to TRBJ1-4, with unresolved D. Trimming removed 3 bases from V and 5 bases from J, with 7 bases in between. The V gene's germline CDR1 is LNHDA and CDR2 SQIVND (reference sequence). The CDR3 is 13 residues long. This CDR3 is CASSMSRNEKLFF. DNA for the CDR3: TGTGCCAGTAGTATGAGTAGGAATGAAAAACTGTTTTTT.

The chain joins TRBV9 to TRBJ2-3; D perhaps matches TRBD2 (6 bases). Germline loops: CDR1 SGDLS, CDR2 YYNGEE. V was clipped by 5 bases and J by 5 bases, with 15 bases between them. This CDR3 comprises 14 residues. CDR3 bases: TGTGCCAGCAGTGGGAGGCTAGCGAGAGATACGCAGTATTTT. This sequence encodes CASSGRLARDTQYF.

CDR3 DNA sequence: TGCGCCAGCAGCTTGAATAGCGGGAGGGAGACCCAGTACTTC. Translated, it gives CASSLNSGRETQYF. The genes are TRBV5-1 and TRBJ2-5; 10 bases agree with TRBD2. The germline CDR1 and CDR2 sequences are SGHRS and YFSETQ. The CDR3 length is 14 residues. Trimming cost V 1 base and J 5 bases; bases outside gene matches: 2.

This chain joins TRBV5-1 and TRBJ1-1; weak D call: TRBD1 (6 bases). From germline, CDR1 is SGHRS and CDR2 YFSETQ. Trimming left V 3 bases short and J 6 bases short, with 15 bases between. This CDR3 has 14 amino acids. The CDR3 here is CASSSLQGESEAFF. The DNA of the CDR3 is TGCGCCAGCAGCTCCTTACAGGGAGAATCTGAAGCTTTCTTT.

The chain couples TRBV19 to TRBJ1-2; D perhaps matches TRBD1 (6 bases). V lost 3 bases and J lost 3, with 11 bases in between. CDR1 and CDR2 from the germline V gene are LNHDA and SQIVND (reference sequence). This CDR3 is 14 amino acids long. CDR3 protein: CASSIGGADYGYTF. The CDR3 coding sequence is TGTGCCAGTAGTATTGGGGGCGCTGACTATGGCTACACCTTC. The complete variable domain, with remaining parts taken from reference TRBV19 and TRBJ1-2, reads DGGITQSPKYLFRKEGQNVTLSCEQNLNHDAMYWYRQDPGQGLRLIYYSQIVNDFQKGDIAEGYSVSREKKESFPLTVTSAQKNPTAFYLCASSIGGADYGYTFGSGTRLTVV.